Below, 12 T cell receptor beta chains from the same sample are listed, as sequenced in a study of T cell repertoires in cytomegalovirus infection. TCRdb re-derived calls from the reads in MiXCR, one entry per CDR3 protein. The sample yields about 740,000 distinct CDR3 sequences, 35% seen once. The sample consisted of PBMCs. The receptors were sampled from a human donor in good health (CMV status not recorded). Some clones in this sample may be carry-over from other donors' samples.

This chain connects TRBV15 to TRBJ1-5, with a possible D match to TRBD1 (5 bases). Germline CDR1 and CDR2: LNHNV and YYDKDF (reference sequence). The germline V and J ends were trimmed by 0 bases and 11 bases, with 20 bases remaining between them. This CDR3 comprises 16 residues. The CDR3 coding sequence is TGTGCCACCAGCAGAGATGGGACCAAGGGAACCGAGGCCCAGCATTTT. Translated, it gives CATSRDGTKGTEAQHF.

The chain is built from TRBV12-3 or TRBV12-4 and TRBJ2-5; D not resolved. The CDR3 length is 15 residues. Trimming cost V 3 bases and J 4 bases, with 15 bases left between them. The CDR3 loop reads CASSFGSPFSETQYF. CDR3 in DNA: TGTGCCAGCAGTTTCGGTAGCCCTTTCTCAGAGACCCAGTACTTC.

The chain has TRBV6-5 and TRBJ1-1, with D possibly TRBD1 on 6 matching bases. The CDR3 extends over 17 amino acids. CDR1 and CDR2 from the germline V gene are MNHEY and SVGAGI. Deletions cut 9 bases from V and 4 bases from J, with 27 bases between. CDR3: CASKPGTQGFVGTEAFF. The DNA for the CDR3 is TGTGCCAGTAAGCCGGGGACACAGGGCTTTGTGGGCACTGAAGCTTTCTTT.

The chain recombines TRBV6-1 with TRBJ2-5, with TRBD2 matching 10 bases. The CDR3 has 14 residues. With V trimmed by 11 bases and J by 5 bases, 11 bases remained unmatched. In germline, CDR1 is MNHNS, CDR2 SASEGT. CDR3 sequence (DNA): TGTGCCGCCCGGCTAGCGGGGGCCGGGGAGACCCAGTACTTC. Its protein product is CAARLAGAGETQYF.

This clonotype was observed once. In this CDR3 the conserved last residue, phenylalanine or tryptophan, is missing, so a read error is likely. The chain combines TRBV3-1 with TRBJ1-2; weak D call: TRBD1 (6 bases). V gave up 4 bases and J gave up 4 bases, with 19 bases separating them. CDR1 and CDR2 from the germline V gene are LGHDT and YNNKEL (reference sequence). This CDR3 region has 16 residues. CDR3 in DNA: TGTGCCAGCAGCCCAGCCGGCAGGGGAGATGGCTATGGCTACACCTTA. This translates into CASSPAGRGDGYGYTL.

The V call is TRBV20-1, the J call TRBJ2-7; D may correspond to TRBD1 or TRBD2 (6 bases each). The germline V and J ends were trimmed by 1 base and 6 bases, with 10 bases remaining between them. The length of the CDR3 is 12 residues. Germline loops: CDR1 DFQATT, CDR2 SNEGSKA (reference sequence). The CDR3 sequence is CSARGGAGEQYF. CDR3 sequence (DNA): TGCAGTGCTAGAGGGGGGGCCGGCGAGCAGTACTTC.

V usage is TRBV11-2 and J usage is TRBJ1-4; the D is unclear. Germline V lookup: CDR1 SGHAT, CDR2 FQNNGV. This CDR3 contains 15 residues. V dropped 6 bases and J dropped 2 bases, with 13 bases sitting between them. The CDR3 reads CASREKGTTNEKLFF. The CDR3 DNA follows: TGTGCCAGCAGAGAAAAGGGTACCACTAATGAAAAACTGTTTTTT.

This clonotype came up many times. The rearrangement uses TRBV7-6 and TRBJ2-1; possible D gene TRBD2, 6 bases. Germline lookup yields CDR1 SGHVS and CDR2 FNYEAQ. V lost 8 bases and J 2 bases, leaving 16 bases between the germline ends. The CDR3 runs 15 residues. CDR3 bases: TGTGCCAGCGCCCCGGACGGGAGACCCTACAATGAGCAGTTCTTC. It translates to CASAPDGRPYNEQFF.

The chain joins TRBV20-1 to TRBJ2-3; maybe TRBD2 (5 bases). V lost 3 bases to trimming and J lost 5 bases, with 9 bases between them. Germline loops: CDR1 DFQATT, CDR2 SNEGSKA (reference sequence). There are 12 residues in the CDR3. CDR3 amino acids: CSASTRIDTQYF. The CDR3 bases are TGCAGTGCTAGCACTAGGATAGATACGCAGTATTTT.

A few counts support this clonotype. This chain uses TRBV7-9 with TRBJ2-7; 8 nucleotides agree with TRBD1. V was clipped by 1 base and J by 3 bases; unmatched bases: 5. This CDR3 is built from 15 residues. Germline lookup yields CDR1 SEHNR and CDR2 FQNEAQ (reference sequence). The CDR3 is CASSLETGQGYEQYF. In DNA, the CDR3 is TGTGCCAGCAGCTTAGAAACCGGACAGGGCTACGAGCAGTACTTC.

This clonotype was observed at least ten times. The chain has TRBV6-1 and TRBJ2-1; 8 nucleotides line up with TRBD2. Trimming removed 5 bases from V and 10 bases from J; junction bases left unmatched: 13. The CDR3 length is 15 residues. Looked up from germline, CDR1 is MNHNS and CDR2 is SASEGT. As DNA, the CDR3 is TGTGCCAGCAGTAAAATGAGCGGGAGTAGAGGGGAGCAGTTCTTC. Translation: CASSKMSGSRGEQFF.

The gene calls are TRBV11-1 and TRBJ2-5, with TRBD1 identical over 9 bases. This CDR3 has 15 amino acids. With 5 bases clipped from V and 2 bases from J, the junction kept 6 bases outside the gene matches. Germline assignment: CDR1 SGHAT and CDR2 FQDESV (reference sequence). This chain's CDR3 is CASSRGTGTQETQYF. CDR3 nucleotides: TGTGCCAGCAGCCGCGGGACAGGGACGCAAGAGACCCAGTACTTC.